These T cell receptor beta chains were read from a single sample in a study of identical twins. From the 5' RACE reads, TCRdb called clonotypes with MiXCR, one entry per CDR3 protein. The sample carries around 490,000 distinct CDR3 sequences, 20% to 25% recorded once. Separately, the same data were catalogued under a study of yellow fever vaccine responses in identical twins.

Sequencing was carried out using CD4+ T cells sorted from blood. These receptor sequences come from a woman in her late teens or twenties in good health. Each CDR3 is given with its conserved first and last residue. A D gene is named only where the DNA matches it firmly. Size is stated for part of the rows, as once, few or many counts, or as a class when the clone is expanded.

d_gene: -; j_gene: TRBJ1-4; abundance: -; v_gene: TRBV12-3/TRBV12-4; CDR3aa: CASSLVGRRGEKLFF; CDR3nt: TGTGCCAGCAGTTTGGTAGGCCGCCGCGGCGAAAAACTGTTTTTT
d_gene: TRBD1; j_gene: TRBJ1-5; abundance: few; v_gene: TRBV5-1; CDR3aa: CASSRPGQGIQPQHF; CDR3nt: TGCGCCAGCAGCCGTCCGGGACAGGGAATTCAGCCCCAGCATTTT
d_gene: -; j_gene: TRBJ2-2; abundance: few; v_gene: TRBV11-1; CDR3aa: CASSLAGASGRELFF; CDR3nt: TGTGCCAGCAGCTTAGCCGGGGCCTCTGGCAGGGAGCTGTTTTTT
d_gene: TRBD1; j_gene: TRBJ2-3; abundance: few; v_gene: TRBV10-3; CDR3aa: CAISDGTGISTDTQYF; CDR3nt: TGTGCCATCAGTGACGGGACAGGGATTAGTACAGATACGCAGTATTTT
d_gene: TRBD1; j_gene: TRBJ1-6; abundance: few; v_gene: TRBV20-1; CDR3aa: CSAPTGAASSPLHF; CDR3nt: TGCAGTGCACCCACAGGGGCCGCCTCGTCACCCCTCCACTTT
d_gene: -; j_gene: TRBJ2-3; abundance: few; v_gene: TRBV5-1; CDR3aa: CASALNTDTQYF; CDR3nt: TGCGCCAGCGCCCTCAACACAGATACGCAGTATTTT
d_gene: TRBD2; j_gene: TRBJ2-1; abundance: -; v_gene: TRBV5-1; CDR3aa: CASSSIGRSEQFF; CDR3nt: TGCGCCAGCAGCTCCATCGGGAGGAGCGAGCAGTTCTTC
d_gene: TRBD1; j_gene: TRBJ1-5; abundance: few; v_gene: TRBV6-1; CDR3aa: CASSQSPYRGRHHQPQHF; CDR3nt: TGTGCCAGCAGCCAATCTCCTTACAGGGGCCGCCACCATCAGCCCCAGCATTTT
d_gene: -; j_gene: TRBJ2-7; abundance: -; v_gene: TRBV9; CDR3aa: CASSGGSTLAYEQYF; CDR3nt: TGTGCCAGCAGCGGTGGATCTACGCTCGCCTACGAGCAGTACTTC
d_gene: TRBD1; j_gene: TRBJ1-4; abundance: -; v_gene: TRBV20-1; CDR3aa: CSARSGTGEGEKLFF; CDR3nt: TGCAGTGCCCGTTCCGGGACAGGGGAAGGTGAAAAACTGTTTTTT
d_gene: TRBD1; j_gene: TRBJ1-6; abundance: -; v_gene: TRBV20-1; CDR3aa: CSARVGQGRYNSPLHF; CDR3nt: TGCAGTGCTAGAGTAGGACAGGGACGATATAATTCACCCCTCCACTTT
d_gene: TRBD2; j_gene: TRBJ2-5; abundance: few; v_gene: TRBV7-9; CDR3aa: CASSLRLAGEGETQYF; CDR3nt: TGTGCCAGCAGCTTACGGCTAGCGGGAGAGGGAGAGACCCAGTACTTC
d_gene: TRBD1; j_gene: TRBJ2-4; abundance: few; v_gene: TRBV25-1; CDR3aa: CASSASPGTGVDKNIQYF; CDR3nt: TGTGCCAGCAGTGCCTCCCCCGGGACAGGGGTGGACAAAAACATTCAGTACTTC
d_gene: -; j_gene: TRBJ1-2; abundance: many; v_gene: TRBV4-1; CDR3aa: CASSQEGRVVYTF; CDR3nt: TGCGCCAGCAGCCAAGAAGGACGGGTGGTCTACACCTTC
d_gene: -; j_gene: TRBJ1-1; abundance: few; v_gene: TRBV7-2; CDR3aa: CASSPDWSNTEAFF; CDR3nt: TGTGCCAGCAGCCCCGACTGGAGTAACACTGAAGCTTTCTTT
d_gene: -; j_gene: TRBJ1-3; abundance: few; v_gene: TRBV9; CDR3aa: CASSLPSPGNTIYF; CDR3nt: TGTGCCAGCAGCCTCCCCAGCCCTGGAAACACCATATATTTT
d_gene: TRBD1; j_gene: TRBJ2-5; abundance: -; v_gene: TRBV20-1; CDR3aa: CSARDVDRGFETQYF; CDR3nt: TGCAGTGCTAGAGATGTCGACAGGGGGTTTGAGACCCAGTACTTC